This record looks at one T cell receptor (beta chain) sequence and its context. These data belong to a study of shared clonotypes between healthy human individuals. Assay: immunoSEQ multiplex PCR; the TCRdb copy retains only in-frame clones and omits some. The sample shows some 2.4 million clones, roughly 93% of them seen only once. The length of the CDR3 is 18 residues. The germline V gene encodes CDR1 SGHDN and CDR2 FVKESK. V trimming: 2 bases; J trimming: 0 bases; junction bases outside the gene matches: 9. Sequencing was performed on naive CD4+ T cells from PBMCs. Subset meaning: CD45RA+ positively selected. The TCR comes from a man younger than 35 in good health. Some clones in this sample may be carry-over from other donors' samples. The V gene is TRBV14, the J gene TRBJ2-1; TRBD2 agrees at 8 bases. The CDR3 bases are TGTGCCAGCAGCCAAAAATCGGGGGGGTGGAGCTCCTACAATGAGCAGTTCTTC. It codes for CASSQKSGGWSSYNEQFF.